These T cell receptor beta chains were read from a single sample in a study of vaccination and CD4 T cells after COVID-19. TCRdb used MiXCR to reprocess the PCR reads, holding one entry per CDR3 protein. Among around 15,000 distinct CDR3 sequences listed, approximately 70% were seen once. These TCRs are of unknown antigen specificity. The sample consisted of CD4+ T cells from blood, cultured in vitro. The receptors here all came from a human donor who had recovered from COVID-19. CDR3s include the opening cysteine and the closing phenylalanine or tryptophan. A D gene is named only where the DNA matches it firmly. Rows may omit the clone size; those that give it use once, few, many or a size class.

D gene	V gene	clone size	J gene	CDR3 DNA	CDR3 protein
-	TRBV4-2	few	TRBJ1-2	TGTGCCAGCAGCCAACACAATGGGTGGGCGGGCTACACCTTC	CASSQHNGWAGYTF
TRBD1	TRBV20-1	-	TRBJ2-3	TGCAGTGCTAGAAAGGCGGGACAGGGGTTCACAGATACGCAGTATTTT	CSARKAGQGFTDTQYF
-	TRBV20-1	large	TRBJ1-1	TGCAGTGCTAGAGGCAGGGGCAGGGCTGAAGCTTTCTTT	CSARGRGRAEAFF
TRBD1	TRBV18	-	TRBJ1-2	TGTGCCAGCTCTCCTGGACAGGGTAATGGCTACACCTTC	CASSPGQGNGYTF
-	TRBV6-1	few	TRBJ1-5	TGTGCCAGCAGCCTATCCCGGAATCAGCCCCAGCATTTT	CASSLSRNQPQHF
-	TRBV7-8	-	TRBJ1-5	TGTGCCAGCAGCCCCCTCCGGGGTATCAATCAGCCCCAGCATTTT	CASSPLRGINQPQHF
-	TRBV7-2	few	TRBJ2-3	TGTGCCAGCAGCCCGAGACACGGTACGCAGTATTTT	CASSPRHGTQYF
-	TRBV24-1	few	TRBJ1-5	TGTGCCACCAGCGGGGGGGGCAATCAGCCCCAGCATTTT	CATSGGGNQPQHF
-	TRBV25-1	-	TRBJ1-1	TGTGCCAGCAGTGAAGTTCGGAACACTGAAGCTTTCTTT	CASSEVRNTEAFF
-	TRBV11-2	few	TRBJ2-5	TGTGCCAGCAGCTTAGGGATCTTGATGTACCAAGAGACCCAGTACTTC	CASSLGILMYQETQYF
-	TRBV7-2	-	TRBJ1-5	TGTGCCAGCAGCTTAGCGGCCAGGGAAATTGGTCAGCCCCAGCATTTT	CASSLAAREIGQPQHF
-	TRBV28	-	TRBJ1-5	TGTGCCAGCAGTGGACACCAGCCCCAGCATTTT	CASSGHQPQHF
-	TRBV19	once	TRBJ1-5	TGTGCCAGTAGTAGGACGGCATATAGCAATCAGCCCCAGCATTTT	CASSRTAYSNQPQHF
-	TRBV7-6	few	TRBJ1-1	TGTGCCAGCAGCTTCGGGGGGGGAGGCACTGAAGCTTTCTTT	CASSFGGGGTEAFF
-	TRBV20-1	-	TRBJ1-6	TGCAGTGCCCAGGCAGCCCCGTATTCACCCCTCCACTTT	CSAQAAPYSPLHF
-	TRBV27	-	TRBJ1-1	TGTGCCAGCAGTTTTGGTCAGATAAACACTGAAGCTTTCTTT	CASSFGQINTEAFF
-	TRBV7-2	-	TRBJ1-5	TGTGCCAGCAGCTTAATCACCGCGGGGAATCAGCCCCAGCATTTT	CASSLITAGNQPQHF
TRBD2	TRBV6-5	-	TRBJ2-1	TGTGCCAGCAGTTCGGGACTAGCACGAGGGAATGAGCAGTTCTTC	CASSSGLARGNEQFF
TRBD2	TRBV20-1	-	TRBJ2-1	TGCAGCGCTACTGGAGGGCTAGCGGTGCACAATGAGCAGTTCTTC	CSATGGLAVHNEQFF
TRBD2	TRBV20-1	-	TRBJ2-7	TGCAGTGCTGGGAAAGGTAGCGGGAGGGCCGAGCAGTACTTC	CSAGKGSGRAEQYF
-	TRBV20-1	-	TRBJ2-1	TGCAGTGCTATAGTGCCAGGGTACAATGAGCAGTTCTTC	CSAIVPGYNEQFF
TRBD2	TRBV18	-	TRBJ2-3	TGTGCCAGCTCACTCGGACTAGCGGGAGAGGCAGATACGCAGTATTTT	CASSLGLAGEADTQYF
TRBD1	TRBV20-1	-	TRBJ2-3	TGCAGTGCCCCAGGGGGAGAGGCCCGAAATACGCAGTATTTT	CSAPGGEARNTQYF
-	TRBV19	-	TRBJ1-2	TGTGCCAGTAGGCGAACAGGGCTCGGTAACTATGGCTACACCTTC	CASRRTGLGNYGYTF
-	TRBV29-1	-	TRBJ2-7	TGCAGCGTTGAAGAGAGGGTAGACGAGCAGTACTTC	CSVEERVDEQYF
TRBD2	TRBV4-1	once	TRBJ2-1	TGCGCCAGCAGCCAAAACCCCCTAGCGGGAGTGGTAAGTGAGCAGTTCTTC	CASSQNPLAGVVSEQFF
-	TRBV19	-	TRBJ1-2	TGTGCCAGTAGTGCCTCGGGGAATTTCATTGGTGGCTACACCTTC	CASSASGNFIGGYTF
TRBD2	TRBV7-3	-	TRBJ2-7	TGTGCCAGCAGCATCAGAGGAGGGACTAGCATCCACGAGCAGTACTTC	CASSIRGGTSIHEQYF
TRBD1	TRBV6-1	-	TRBJ1-5	TGTGCCAGCAGGCGTGGGACAGGGAGTCAGCCCCAGCATTTT	CASRRGTGSQPQHF
TRBD1	TRBV28	-	TRBJ1-2	TGTGCCAGCAGTGGGCGGTATAGGGGGCGCGACAAAGGTGGCTACACCTTC	CASSGRYRGRDKGGYTF
-	TRBV20-1	-	TRBJ2-3	TGCAGTGCTAGAGATCTTGCCCCCGGTACGCAGTATTTT	CSARDLAPGTQYF
-	TRBV5-1	once	TRBJ2-5	TGCGCCAGCAGCTTTCAGGGAATCCAAGAGACCCAGTACTTC	CASSFQGIQETQYF
TRBD1	TRBV6-1	-	TRBJ1-6	TGTGCCAGCAGCCGGACAGGGCCTAATTCACCCCTCCACTTT	CASSRTGPNSPLHF
TRBD2	TRBV6-2/TRBV6-3	-	TRBJ2-3	TGTGCCAGCACGGCTAGCGGAAGGACAGATACGCAGTATTTT	CASTASGRTDTQYF
TRBD1	TRBV7-2	-	TRBJ1-6	TGTGCCAGCATGGGTCCCAGGGGGCGCTCACCCCTCCACTTT	CASMGPRGRSPLHF
-	TRBV7-2	-	TRBJ2-1	TGTGCCAGCAGCTTACAGGGGCGTGAGCAGTTCTTC	CASSLQGREQFF
TRBD1	TRBV10-2	-	TRBJ2-7	TGCGCCAGCAGTGAGTACCGACAGGGGTGGCAGTACTTC	CASSEYRQGWQYF
TRBD2	TRBV20-1	-	TRBJ2-1	TGCAGTGCTAGAGAGGCCACTAGCGGGAGGTTAAGGGAGCAGTTCTTC	CSAREATSGRLREQFF
TRBD1	TRBV5-6	-	TRBJ1-2	TGTGCCAGCAGCTTGGTGTCCAGGGGGCGCTTTTATGGCTACACCTTC	CASSLVSRGRFYGYTF